The 13 T cell receptor beta chains reported below all come from one sample, sequenced in a study of blood T cell repertoires in COVID-19. Profiling relied on immunoSEQ multiplex PCR, and the TCRdb table lists in-frame clones only, not all of them. The sample consists of approximately 300,000 clones, about 92% of them appearing once. Sequenced sample: PBMCs or T cells enriched from blood (not recorded which). The source is a man aged 60 to 69 who had recovered from COVID-19.

The V call is TRBV30, the J call TRBJ2-2; 7 positions agree with TRBD1. Looked up from germline, CDR1 is GTSNPN and CDR2 is SVGIG (reference sequence). This CDR3 is 15 amino acids long. V gave up 2 bases and J gave up 5 bases; unmatched junction bases: 8. CDR3 nucleotide sequence: TGTGCCTGGAGTCGTCCAGGGGGTTATACCGGGGAGCTGTTTTTT. Translating it yields CAWSRPGGYTGELFF.

The genes are TRBV7-2 and TRBJ1-3; possible D gene TRBD1, 5 bases. Trimming stripped 2 bases from V and 8 bases from J, with 13 bases between. The CDR3 has 14 amino acids. Per the germline V gene, CDR1 is SGHTA and CDR2 is FQGNSA. The CDR3 loop is CASSLTQGRDTIYF. The CDR3 DNA reads as TGTGCCAGCAGCTTAACTCAGGGCCGCGACACCATATATTTT.

The chain has TRBV7-3 and TRBJ1-4; 8 bases map to TRBD1. CDR1 is SGHTA, CDR2 FQGTGA, per germline. The CDR3 contains 16 residues. Germline trimming cut 7 bases from V and 1 base from J; bases unmatched to any gene: 8. CDR3 protein: CASNRGQGLTNEKLFF. The CDR3 DNA reads as TGTGCCAGCAACCGCGGACAGGGACTAACTAATGAAAAACTGTTTTTT.

The chain links TRBV19 to TRBJ1-1, with D hard to call. CDR1 LNHDA and CDR2 SQIVND come from the germline V gene (reference sequence). Between the trimmed V and J ends, which lost 3 bases and 1 base, there was a span of 21 bases. The CDR3 has 18 amino acids. The CDR3: CASSILLEPVTRNTEAFF. CDR3 in DNA: TGTGCCAGTAGTATTTTACTGGAGCCGGTAACAAGGAACACTGAAGCTTTCTTT. Filled out from reference TRBV19 and TRBJ1-1, the complete variable domain reads DGGITQSPKYLFRKEGQNVTLSCEQNLNHDAMYWYRQDPGQGLRLIYYSQIVNDFQKGDIAEGYSVSREKKESFPLTVTSAQKNPTAFYLCASSILLEPVTRNTEAFFGQGTRLTVV.

The CDR3 DNA follows: TGTGCCTGGAGCCAACCCGACGGGACAGCTAACTATGGCTACACCTTC. This sequence encodes CAWSQPDGTANYGYTF. The genes are TRBV30 and TRBJ1-2, with 7 bases identical to TRBD1. Germline V lookup: CDR1 GTSNPN, CDR2 SVGIG (reference sequence). This CDR3 region has 16 residues. V was pared by 3 bases and J by 0 bases, with 10 bases of the junction left unmatched.

This chain connects TRBV7-2 to TRBJ1-4; unclear D gene. Germline CDR1 and CDR2: SGHTA and FQGNSA. There are 16 residues in the CDR3. Trimming removed 1 base from V and 0 bases from J, with 9 bases in between. CDR3 bases: TGTGCCAGCAGCTTAGTCTCAACGGCAACTAATGAAAAACTGTTTTTT. Translation gives CASSLVSTATNEKLFF.

This chain links TRBV10-1 with TRBJ2-7; 7 nucleotides line up with TRBD1. Per germline, CDR1 WNHNN and CDR2 SYGVQD (reference sequence). Trimming removed 6 bases from V and 2 bases from J; junction bases left unmatched: 7. The CDR3 is 14 residues long. The CDR3 reads CASSQGDRAYEQYF. The CDR3 nucleotides read TGCGCCAGCAGCCAGGGGGACAGAGCCTACGAGCAGTACTTC.

V and J are TRBV7-9 and TRBJ2-7; D is undetermined. The V and J ends lost 3 bases and 3 bases respectively, with 9 bases between them. The CDR3 is made up of 13 amino acids. Per germline, CDR1 SEHNR and CDR2 FQNEAQ (reference sequence). The DNA of the CDR3 is TGTGCCAGCAGCTTCGGGTGGAACTACGAGCAGTACTTC. This sequence encodes CASSFGWNYEQYF. The full variable domain, rest sourced from reference TRBV7-9 and TRBJ2-7, is DTGVSQNPRHKITKRGQNVTFRCDPISEHNRLYWYRQTLGQGPEFLTYFQNEAQLEKSRLLSDRFSAERPKGSFSTLEIQRTEQGDSAMYLCASSFGWNYEQYFGPGTRLTVT.

This chain links TRBV12-3 or TRBV12-4 with TRBJ1-1; D gene ambiguous. The ends were cut back, 6 bases at V and 4 bases at J, with 3 bases in the middle. This CDR3 comprises 10 residues. The CDR3 spells CASSGTEAFF. The CDR3 DNA is TGTGCCAGCAGCGGCACTGAAGCTTTCTTT.

The chain joins TRBV28 to TRBJ1-5; D possibly corresponds to TRBD1 (6 bases). The CDR3 totals 12 residues. Germline CDR1 reads MDHEN; CDR2 reads SYDVKM. V dropped 8 bases and J dropped 2 bases, with 7 bases sitting between them. The CDR3 DNA reads TGTGCCAGCCACAGGGGCAATCAGCCCCAGCATTTT. Translating it yields CASHRGNQPQHF.

The V and J genes are TRBV4-1 and TRBJ2-7, with TRBD2 identical over 8 bases. The CDR3 is 15 amino acids. V lost 4 bases and J lost 1; bases outside the gene matches: 6. Germline CDR1 and CDR2: MGHRA and YSYEKL. Written as DNA, the CDR3 is TGCGCCAGCAGCCGCCAAGCGGGGGTATCCTACGAGCAGTACTTC. Translated, it gives CASSRQAGVSYEQYF.

The chain couples TRBV10-3 to TRBJ2-1; 15 positions agree with TRBD2. Unmatched junction bases numbered 13, after V lost 1 base and J lost 9 bases. The length of the CDR3 is 19 residues. Germline CDR1 ENHRY, CDR2 SYGVKD. The CDR3 nucleotides are TGTGCCATCAGTGAGTTGAGGACTAGCGGGGGGGCCCCCAGTGGTGAGCAGTTCTTC. Its translation is CAISELRTSGGAPSGEQFF.

The rearrangement joins TRBV21-1 to TRBJ2-1; the table gives TRBD1 as D, unverified against the DNA. TRBV21-1 has pseudogene status. The CDR3 sequence is 15 residues long. CDR3 in amino acids: CASFKAGTAYNEQFF. As DNA, the CDR3 is TGTGCCAGCTTTAAGGCCGGGACAGCCTACAATGAGCAGTTCTTC.